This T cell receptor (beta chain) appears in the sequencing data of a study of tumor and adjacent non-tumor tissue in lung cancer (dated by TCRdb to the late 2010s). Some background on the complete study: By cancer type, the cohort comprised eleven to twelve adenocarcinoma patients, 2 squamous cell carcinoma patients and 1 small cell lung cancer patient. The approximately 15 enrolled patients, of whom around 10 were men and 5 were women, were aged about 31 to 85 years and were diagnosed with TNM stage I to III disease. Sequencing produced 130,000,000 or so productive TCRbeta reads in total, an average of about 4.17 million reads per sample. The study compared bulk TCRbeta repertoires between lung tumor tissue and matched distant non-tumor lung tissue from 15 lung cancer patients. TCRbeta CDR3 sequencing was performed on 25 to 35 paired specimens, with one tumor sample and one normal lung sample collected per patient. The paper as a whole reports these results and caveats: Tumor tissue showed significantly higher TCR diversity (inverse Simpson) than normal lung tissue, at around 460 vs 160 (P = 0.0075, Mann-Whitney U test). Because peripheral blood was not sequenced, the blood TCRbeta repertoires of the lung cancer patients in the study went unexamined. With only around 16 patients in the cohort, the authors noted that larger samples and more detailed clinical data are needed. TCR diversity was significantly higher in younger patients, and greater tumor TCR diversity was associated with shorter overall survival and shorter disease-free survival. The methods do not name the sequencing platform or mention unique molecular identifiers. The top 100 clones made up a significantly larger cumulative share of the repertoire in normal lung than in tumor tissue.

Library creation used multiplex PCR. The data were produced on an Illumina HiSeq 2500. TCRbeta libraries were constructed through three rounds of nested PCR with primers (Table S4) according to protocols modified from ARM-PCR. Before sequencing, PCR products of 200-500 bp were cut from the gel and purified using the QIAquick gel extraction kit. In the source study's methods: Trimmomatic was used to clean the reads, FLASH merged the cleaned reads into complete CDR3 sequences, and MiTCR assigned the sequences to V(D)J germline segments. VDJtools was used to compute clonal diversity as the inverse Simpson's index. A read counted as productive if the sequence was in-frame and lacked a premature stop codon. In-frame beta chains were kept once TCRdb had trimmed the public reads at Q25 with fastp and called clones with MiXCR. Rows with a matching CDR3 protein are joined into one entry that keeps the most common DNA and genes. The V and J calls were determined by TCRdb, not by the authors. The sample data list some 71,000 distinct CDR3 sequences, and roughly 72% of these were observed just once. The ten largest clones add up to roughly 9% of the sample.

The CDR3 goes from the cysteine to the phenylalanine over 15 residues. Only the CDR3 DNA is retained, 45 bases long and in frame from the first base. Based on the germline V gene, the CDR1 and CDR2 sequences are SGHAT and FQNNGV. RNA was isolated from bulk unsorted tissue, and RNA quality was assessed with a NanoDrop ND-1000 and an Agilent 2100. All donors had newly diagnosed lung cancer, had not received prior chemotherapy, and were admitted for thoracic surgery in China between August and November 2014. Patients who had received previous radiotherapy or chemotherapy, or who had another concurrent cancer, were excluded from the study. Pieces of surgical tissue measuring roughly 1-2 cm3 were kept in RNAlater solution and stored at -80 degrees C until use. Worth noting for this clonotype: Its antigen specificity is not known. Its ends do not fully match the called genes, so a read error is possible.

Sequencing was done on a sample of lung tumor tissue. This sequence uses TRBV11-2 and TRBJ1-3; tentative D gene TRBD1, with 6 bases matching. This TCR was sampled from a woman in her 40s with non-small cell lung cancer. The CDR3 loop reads CASSLTGISGNTIYF. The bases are TGTGCTAGCAGTTTGACAGGAATCTCTGGAAACACCATATATTTT. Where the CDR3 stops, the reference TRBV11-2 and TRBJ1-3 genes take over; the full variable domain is EAGVAQSPRYKIIEKRQSVAFWCNPISGHATLYWYQQILGQGPKLLIQFQNNGVVDDSQLPKDRFSAERLKGVDSTLKIQPAKLEDSAVYLCASSLTGISGNTIYFGEGSWLTVV.